The entry below describes one T cell receptor (beta chain). The target antigen is unknown. The test was conducted at deep level. Data came from immunoSEQ multiplex PCR; TCRdb stores just in-frame clones and leaves some out. The data show about 1,500,000 clones, 95% to 97% seen once. This entry belongs to a study of shared clonotypes between healthy human individuals. Study-wide results and limits: Sequencing depth was expected to influence donor clonotype sharing. Researchers found naive subsets generally carried larger estimated richness than memory subsets.

V lost 6 bases, J lost 7 bases, and 12 bases stayed unmatched. In germline, CDR1 is MNHEY, CDR2 SMNVEV (reference sequence). The CDR3 contains 16 residues. The chain uses TRBV27 and TRBJ1-5; 10 bases are a match to TRBD1. The material sequenced was naive CD4+ T cells sorted from blood. Subset: CD45RA+ positively selected. The TCR originated in a young man in good health. DNA of the CDR3: TGTGCCAGCAGCACCCGGGTAGGACAGGGGGAACAGCCCCAGCATTTT. This translates into CASSTRVGQGEQPQHF.